The following is a T cell receptor (beta chain) sequence with its context. Its antigen remains unknown. TCRdb's copy holds only in-frame clones and misses some; the assay was immunoSEQ multiplex PCR. Of about 120,000 clones detected, about 93% appear once; the ten largest clones hold over 0.1%. Trimming stripped 3 bases from V and 5 bases from J, with 19 bases between. The CDR3 spans 16 residues. CDR1 is SGHDN, CDR2 FVKESK, per germline. This specimen belongs to a study of graft-versus-host responses after intestinal transplantation. This receptor was identified in a human donor who received an intestinal transplant. The chain links TRBV14 to TRBJ2-5; either TRBD1 or TRBD2 may fit D (6 bases each). The source was unstimulated CD4+ T cells sorted from spleen or lymph node cells, collected before intestinal transplant. The CDR3 bases are TGTGCCAGCAGCCAGTACCGCGGGACCCAGGGGGAGACCCAGTACTTC. Translation gives CASSQYRGTQGETQYF.